A single sample is the source of the 25 T cell receptor beta chains below, sequenced in a study of blood T cell repertoires in COVID-19. Method: immunoSEQ multiplex PCR; TCRdb's copy keeps in-frame clones and lacks some. The table includes 40,000 to 50,000 clones, over 70% detected once. Sequenced input: peripheral blood. All receptors come from a human donor in a cohort sampled during active COVID-19.

The chain couples TRBV7-8 to TRBJ1-1; 10 nucleotides match TRBD1. The CDR3 loop spans 15 amino acids. Trimming cost V 5 bases and J 3 bases; bases outside gene matches: 6. CDR1 and CDR2 from the germline V gene are SGHVS and FQNEAQ. The CDR3 spells CASSQTGGRDTEAFF. The DNA for the CDR3 is TGTGCCAGCAGCCAGACAGGGGGCCGGGACACTGAAGCTTTCTTT.

The V gene is TRBV9, the J gene TRBJ1-5, with a weak D call TRBD1 (6 bases). V was cut by 2 bases and J by 2 bases, with 8 bases left in between. The CDR3 runs 14 residues. Germline assignment: CDR1 SGDLS and CDR2 YYNGEE. The CDR3 DNA is TGTGCCAGCAGCGTGACAGGCGGCAATCAGCCCCAGCATTTT. Its protein product is CASSVTGGNQPQHF.

V is TRBV10-3 and J is TRBJ2-7, with 10 bases that match TRBD1. CDR1 and CDR2 (germline): ENHRY, SYGVKD. The CDR3 runs to 14 residues. Trimming at V came to 6 bases and at J to 7 bases, leaving 9 bases not matched to a gene. The CDR3, as DNA: TGTGCCATCAGAAAGCCGGGACAGGGGTATGAGCAGTACTTC. This encodes CAIRKPGQGYEQYF.

This clone was detected only a few times. V and J are TRBV18 and TRBJ2-7; 9 positions agree with TRBD1. The CDR3 is made up of 13 amino acids. V dropped 0 bases and J dropped 10; count of bases not matched to a gene: 4. Germline V gives CDR1 KGHSH, CDR2 LQKENI. The CDR3 loop reads CASSPPGQGDQYF. CDR3 nucleotides: TGTGCCAGCTCACCACCGGGACAGGGAGATCAGTACTTC.

The rearrangement links TRBV19 to TRBJ2-7; D might be TRBD1 (5 bases). Trimming cost V 3 bases and J 3 bases, with 9 bases left between them. The CDR3 contains 13 residues. In germline, CDR1 is LNHDA, CDR2 SQIVND (reference sequence). The CDR3 spells CASSMEGDYEQYF. As DNA, the CDR3 is TGTGCCAGTAGTATGGAAGGGGACTACGAGCAGTACTTC.

This clone was observed once. The chain has TRBV2 and TRBJ2-5, with TRBD1 as a possible D gene (5 bases). This CDR3 has 13 residues. Between the trimmed V and J ends, which lost 5 bases and 5 bases, there was a span of 12 bases. CDR1 is SNHLY and CDR2 is FYNNEI in the germline V gene. For the CDR3, the DNA is TGTGCCAGCAGTTTGACAGAACGGGAGACCCAGTACTTC. It translates to CASSLTERETQYF. Full variable domain (missing parts from reference TRBV2 and TRBJ2-5): EPEVTQTPSHQVTQMGQEVILRCVPISNHLYFYWYRQILGQKVEFLVSFYNNEISEKSEIFDDQFSVERPDGSNFTLKIRSTKLEDSAMYFCASSLTERETQYFGPGTRLLVL.

The chain combines TRBV7-9 with TRBJ2-1; TRBD2 matches 8 bases. Germline V CDR1 and CDR2: SEHNR, FQNEAQ (reference sequence). The CDR3 is 14 residues long. With V trimmed by 7 bases and J by 7 bases, 9 bases remained unmatched. For the CDR3, the DNA is TGTGCCAGCACAGATGGGACTAGACGGAATGAGCAGTTCTTC. It yields the protein CASTDGTRRNEQFF.

J is TRBJ2-7 and V is TRBV6-5, with D perhaps TRBD2 (6 bases). Germline-derived CDR1 and CDR2 are MNHEY and SVGAGI. The CDR3 runs 15 residues. V lost 7 bases to trimming and J lost 0 bases, with 16 bases between them. This CDR3 reads CASIRLEGPSYEQYF. In DNA form, the CDR3 reads TGTGCCAGCATCCGATTGGAGGGACCCTCCTACGAGCAGTACTTC.

CDR3 sequence (DNA): TGTGCCAGCAGTGGACGGACAGGTTTCTACGAGCAGTACTTC. It codes for CASSGRTGFYEQYF. The chain recombines TRBV2 with TRBJ2-7; 7 bases align to TRBD1. The CDR3 spans 14 residues. Germline V gene sequence: CDR1 SNHLY, CDR2 FYNNEI. Trimming took 4 bases from V and 3 from J; bases not matched to a gene: 6.

The rearrangement links TRBV3-1 (or the pseudogene TRBV3-2) to TRBJ2-5; D may be TRBD2 (5 bases). The CDR3 consists of 15 residues. The germline V gene encodes CDR1 LGHDT and CDR2 YNNKEL (reference sequence). V was trimmed by 3 bases and J by 1 base, leaving 12 bases between them. Here the CDR3 reads CASSQNIAPQETQYF. In nucleotides, the CDR3 is TGTGCCAGCAGCCAGAATATAGCGCCCCAAGAGACCCAGTACTTC.

The chain couples TRBV6-1 to TRBJ2-2; the D gene is possibly TRBD2 (6 bases). V dropped 2 bases and J dropped 6 bases, with 16 bases sitting between them. The CDR3 has 16 residues. Germline V gives CDR1 MNHNS, CDR2 SASEGT. The CDR3 bases are TGTGCCAGCAGTGAAATCGGAGGGACGGATCCCGGGGAGCTGTTTTTT. It translates to CASSEIGGTDPGELFF.

The J gene is TRBJ2-6, the V gene TRBV11-2; D may be TRBD2 (7 bases). CDR3 length: 16 amino acids. Per germline, CDR1 SGHAT and CDR2 FQNNGV. Trimming took off 2 bases at V and 4 bases at J, with 12 bases between the two ends. CDR3 amino acids: CASSLPRGRGANVLTF. CDR3 DNA sequence: TGTGCCAGCAGCTTACCGCGGGGGCGAGGGGCCAACGTCCTGACTTTC.

This clone showed up just a few times. V usage is TRBV29-1 and J usage is TRBJ1-5; TRBD1 matches at 8 bases. The CDR3 extends over 12 amino acids. J gave up 4 bases and V 6 bases, and 2 bases lay outside the gene matches. CDR1 is SQVTM and CDR2 is ANQGSEA in the germline V gene. CDR3 nucleotide sequence: TGCAGCGTCAGGACAGGGAATCAGCCCCAGCATTTT. Encoded protein: CSVRTGNQPQHF. Filled out from reference TRBV29-1 and TRBJ1-5, the complete variable domain reads SAVISQKPSRDICQRGTSLTIQCQVDSQVTMMFWYRQQPGQSLTLIATANQGSEATYESGFVIDKFPISRPNLTFSTLTVSNMSPEDSSIYLCSVRTGNQPQHFGDGTRLSIL.

This clone occurred a few times. The sample has other DNA sequences that encode this CDR3 too. The CDR3 sequence: CASSLVPGHGYTF. CDR3 sequence (DNA): TGTGCCAGCAGTTTAGTCCCAGGGCATGGCTACACCTTC. V gene TRBV12-3 or TRBV12-4 combines with J gene TRBJ1-2; TRBD1 might be the D (5 bases). The CDR3 totals 13 residues. Trimming shortened V by 1 base and J by 6 bases, and 9 bases separated the two germline ends.

This chain uses TRBV15 with TRBJ1-1; TRBD1 might be the D (5 bases). The CDR3 contains 15 residues. Trimming stripped 1 base from V and 4 bases from J, with 13 bases between. The germline CDR1 and CDR2 sequences are LNHNV and YYDKDF (reference sequence). The CDR3 bases are TGTGCCACCAGCAGAGGGGCAGGGTTGGGCACTGAAGCTTTCTTT. It codes for CATSRGAGLGTEAFF.

Only a few counts were recorded for this clone. The chain is built from TRBV27 and TRBJ1-1, with D tentatively TRBD1 (6 bases). The CDR3 loop spans 13 amino acids. Trimming removed 5 bases at V and 5 bases at J, with 12 bases between. Germline CDR1 reads MNHEY; CDR2 reads SMNVEV (reference sequence). CDR3 sequence: CASSANRVTEAFF. The CDR3 nucleotides read TGTGCCAGCAGTGCAAACAGGGTAACTGAAGCTTTCTTT.

The chain has TRBV7-3 and TRBJ1-2, with TRBD1 matching over 7 bases. CDR3 size: 14 residues. The V gene's germline CDR1 is SGHTA and CDR2 FQGTGA. Germline trimming cut 4 bases from V and 0 bases from J; bases unmatched to any gene: 2. The DNA of the CDR3 is TGTGCCAGCAGCTGGGACAGTACTAACTATGGCTACACCTTC. Amino acids: CASSWDSTNYGYTF.

The chain couples TRBV4-1 to TRBJ2-1; TRBD2 matches at 12 bases. In germline, CDR1 is MGHRA, CDR2 YSYEKL. The V gene end was trimmed by 4 bases and the J gene end by 3 bases; junction bases not matched to a gene: 4. The CDR3 is 16 residues long. The CDR3: CASSRTSGIDYNEQFF. CDR3 sequence (DNA): TGCGCCAGCAGCCGGACTAGCGGGATTGACTACAATGAGCAGTTCTTC.

V usage is TRBV15 and J usage is TRBJ2-5; TRBD1 agrees at 8 bases. The CDR3 extends over 15 amino acids. Germline CDR1 reads LNHNV; CDR2 reads YYDKDF (reference sequence). V shed 0 bases and J 4 bases; nucleotides not matched to a gene: 4. The CDR3 region is CATSRDNRGTETQYF. CDR3 DNA: TGTGCCACCAGCAGAGATAACAGGGGGACAGAGACCCAGTACTTC.

The V gene is TRBV9, the J gene TRBJ2-7; 12 nucleotides match TRBD1. V lost 0 bases to trimming and J lost 3 bases; unmatched junction nucleotides: 4. The CDR3 runs to 16 residues. Per the germline V gene, CDR1 is SGDLS and CDR2 is YYNGEE. The CDR3, as DNA: TGTGCCAGCAGCGTAGAGGGGACAGGGGGCATCTACGAGCAGTACTTC. Its translation: CASSVEGTGGIYEQYF.

The genes are TRBV5-1 and TRBJ2-3; a possible D gene is TRBD2 (6 bases). This CDR3 is 17 amino acids long. Trimming removed 0 bases from V and 2 bases from J, with 16 bases in between. In germline, CDR1 is SGHRS, CDR2 YFSETQ. For the CDR3, the DNA is TGCGCCAGCAGCTTGGGTGCCGGGGAGCGGGCCACAGATACGCAGTATTTT. It translates to CASSLGAGERATDTQYF.

V and J are TRBV28 and TRBJ2-7; 9 nucleotides match TRBD1. V gave up 5 bases and J gave up 5 bases; unmatched junction bases: 10. This CDR3 has 15 residues. Germline lookup yields CDR1 MDHEN and CDR2 SYDVKM. CDR3: CASSVLTGGINEQYF. CDR3 coding DNA: TGTGCCAGCAGTGTCTTGACAGGGGGAATCAACGAGCAGTACTTC.

The chain employs TRBV6-2 or TRBV6-3 and TRBJ2-2; 7 nucleotides align to TRBD2. Germline values: CDR1 MNHEY, CDR2 SVGEGT. The V segment lost 2 bases and the J segment 6 bases; nucleotides outside the gene matches: 9. This CDR3 has 16 amino acids. The DNA for the CDR3 is TGTGCCAGCAGTTACAATAACATCGCGGGGGCCGGGGAGCTGTTTTTT. This translates into CASSYNNIAGAGELFF.

The V call is TRBV3-1 (or the pseudogene TRBV3-2), the J call TRBJ1-1; 8 bases match TRBD1. The CDR3 runs 14 residues. V gave up 4 bases and J gave up 4 bases; unmatched junction bases: 5. The germline V gene has CDR1 LGHDT and CDR2 YNNKEL (reference sequence). The CDR3: CASSLGQGITEAFF. Written as DNA, the CDR3 is TGTGCCAGCAGCCTTGGACAGGGAATCACTGAAGCTTTCTTT.

The genes are TRBV6-5 and TRBJ2-3, with 9 bases that match TRBD1. CDR3 size: 15 residues. Germline V gene sequence: CDR1 MNHEY, CDR2 SVGAGI. The V and J ends lost 6 bases and 0 bases, in that order; junction bases with no gene match: 4. CDR3 bases: TGTGCCAGCAGACCCGGGACAGGGAGCACAGATACGCAGTATTTT. As protein: CASRPGTGSTDTQYF.